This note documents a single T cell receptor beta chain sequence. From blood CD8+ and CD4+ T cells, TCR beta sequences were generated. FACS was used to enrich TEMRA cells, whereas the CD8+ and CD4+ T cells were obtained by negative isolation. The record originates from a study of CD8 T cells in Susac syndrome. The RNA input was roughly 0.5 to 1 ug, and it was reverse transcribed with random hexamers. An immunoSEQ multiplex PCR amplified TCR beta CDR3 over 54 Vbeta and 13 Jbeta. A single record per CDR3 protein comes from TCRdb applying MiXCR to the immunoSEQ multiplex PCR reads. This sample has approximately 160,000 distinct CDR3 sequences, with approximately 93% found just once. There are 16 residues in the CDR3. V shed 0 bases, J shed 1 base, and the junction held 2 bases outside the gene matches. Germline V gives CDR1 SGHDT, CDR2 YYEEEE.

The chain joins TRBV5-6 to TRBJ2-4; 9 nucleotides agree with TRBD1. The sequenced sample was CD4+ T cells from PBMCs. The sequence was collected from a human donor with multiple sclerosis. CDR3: CASSLGQGGAKNIQYF. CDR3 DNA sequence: TGTGCCAGCAGCTTGGGACAGGGGGGGGCCAAAAACATTCAGTACTTC.